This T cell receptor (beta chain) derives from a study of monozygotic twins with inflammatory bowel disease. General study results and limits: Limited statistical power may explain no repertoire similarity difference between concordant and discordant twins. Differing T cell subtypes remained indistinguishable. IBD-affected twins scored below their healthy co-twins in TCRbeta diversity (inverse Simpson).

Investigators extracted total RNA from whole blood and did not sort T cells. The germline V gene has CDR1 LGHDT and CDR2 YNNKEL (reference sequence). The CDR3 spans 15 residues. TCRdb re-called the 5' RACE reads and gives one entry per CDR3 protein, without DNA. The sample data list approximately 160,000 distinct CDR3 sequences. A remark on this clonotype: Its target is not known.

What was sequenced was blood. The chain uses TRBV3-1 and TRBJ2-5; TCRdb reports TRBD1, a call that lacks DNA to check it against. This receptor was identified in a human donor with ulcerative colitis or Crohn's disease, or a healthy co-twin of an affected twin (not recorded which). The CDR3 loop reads CASSHPQGSGETQYF.